Each of the 15 T cell receptor beta chains below was sequenced from the same sample in a study of cytomegalovirus exposure and HLA in healthy donors. PCR used 60 Vbeta primers and 13 Jbeta primers. Using immunoSEQ multiplex PCR, the repertoire was profiled, and TCRdb retains in-frame clones only, with some absent. The data show tens of thousands of clones, 65% to 90% seen once. The material sequenced was PBMCs. These receptors were obtained from a human donor in good health.

V gene TRBV19 combines with J gene TRBJ1-1; D gene uncertain. The germline gives CDR1 LNHDA, CDR2 SQIVND (reference sequence). The CDR3 runs to 14 residues. V dropped 8 bases and J dropped 2 bases, with 15 bases sitting between them. CDR3 sequence: CASRNRVSNTEAFF. The CDR3 coding sequence is TGTGCCAGTCGAAACCGGGTTTCTAACACTGAAGCTTTCTTT. Using reference TRBV19 and TRBJ1-1 for the parts outside the CDR3, the full variable domain is DGGITQSPKYLFRKEGQNVTLSCEQNLNHDAMYWYRQDPGQGLRLIYYSQIVNDFQKGDIAEGYSVSREKKESFPLTVTSAQKNPTAFYLCASRNRVSNTEAFFGQGTRLTVV.

V usage is TRBV6-5 and J usage is TRBJ2-1, with 8 bases aligning to TRBD2. V shed 2 bases, J shed 14 bases, and the junction held 5 bases outside the gene matches. CDR3 size: 12 residues. Germline V gene lookup returns CDR1 MNHEY and CDR2 SVGAGI. CDR3 loop: CASSYREGQKFF. DNA of the CDR3: TGTGCCAGCAGTTACCGGGAGGGCCAGAAGTTCTTC.

This chain connects TRBV5-5 to TRBJ2-1; 11 bases map to TRBD2. The CDR3 is 19 amino acids. V was pared by 2 bases and J by 4 bases, with 14 bases of the junction left unmatched. Germline CDR1 and CDR2: SGHKS and YYEKEE (reference sequence). CDR3 residues: CASSFRLAGSWGLYNEQFF. DNA of the CDR3: TGTGCCAGCAGCTTTAGACTAGCGGGATCCTGGGGCCTTTACAATGAGCAGTTCTTC.

This sequence joins TRBV20-1 and TRBJ2-5; D is uncertain. Between the trimmed V and J ends, which lost 2 bases and 4 bases, there was a span of 2 bases. The CDR3 is made up of 10 amino acids. Germline CDR1 and CDR2: DFQATT and SNEGSKA (reference sequence). The CDR3 spells CSARLETQYF. Written as DNA, the CDR3 is TGCAGTGCTAGACTAGAGACCCAGTACTTC.

This clone was picked up a small number of times. The chain has TRBV15 and TRBJ2-7; the match to TRBD2 covers 11 bases. Germline trimming cut 3 bases from V and 7 bases from J; bases unmatched to any gene: 11. This CDR3 region has 16 residues. In germline, CDR1 is LNHNV, CDR2 YYDKDF (reference sequence). CDR3 nucleotide sequence: TGTGCCACCAGCAGGGTTGGACTAGCGGGCTTCCGGGAGCAGTACTTC. Translating it yields CATSRVGLAGFREQYF.

This clone showed up just a few times. The J gene is TRBJ2-5, the V gene TRBV27, with D possibly matching TRBD1 (6 bases). Germline CDR1 MNHEY, CDR2 SMNVEV (reference sequence). The CDR3 runs to 12 residues. The V end lost 6 bases, the J end lost 4 bases, and 9 bases lay between the germline ends. CDR3 coding DNA: TGTGCCAGCAGAACAGGGTCAGAGACCCAGTACTTC. Protein product: CASRTGSETQYF.

V and J are TRBV5-1 and TRBJ1-1; 11 nucleotides match TRBD1. V was clipped by 4 bases and J by 2 bases; unmatched bases: 16. Per germline, CDR1 SGHRS and CDR2 YFSETQ. There are 19 residues in the CDR3. The CDR3, as DNA: TGCGCCAGCAGCCAACCCCACCCCTCAGGGACAGGGGGTAACACTGAAGCTTTCTTT. Translating gives CASSQPHPSGTGGNTEAFF. Filled out from reference TRBV5-1 and TRBJ1-1, the complete variable domain reads KAGVTQTPRYLIKTRGQQVTLSCSPISGHRSVSWYQQTPGQGLQFLFEYFSETQRNKGNFPGRFSGRQFSNSRSEMNVSTLELGDSALYLCASSQPHPSGTGGNTEAFFGQGTRLTVV.

The J gene is TRBJ1-4, the V gene TRBV5-1; weak D call: TRBD1 (6 bases). V shed 0 bases and J shed 8 bases, with 8 bases lying between them. The germline V gene encodes CDR1 SGHRS and CDR2 YFSETQ. This CDR3 is built from 13 residues. Here the CDR3 reads CASSLGGGEKLFF. The CDR3 bases are TGCGCCAGCAGCTTGGGCGGGGGCGAAAAACTGTTTTTT. The entire variable domain, with the rest obtained from reference TRBV5-1 and TRBJ1-4, is as follows: KAGVTQTPRYLIKTRGQQVTLSCSPISGHRSVSWYQQTPGQGLQFLFEYFSETQRNKGNFPGRFSGRQFSNSRSEMNVSTLELGDSALYLCASSLGGGEKLFFGSGTQLSVL.

The V call is TRBV18, the J call TRBJ2-1; TRBD1 might be the D (6 bases). CDR1 KGHSH and CDR2 LQKENI come from the germline V gene. This CDR3 has 16 amino acids. Deletions cut 2 bases from V and 5 bases from J, with 16 bases between. The CDR3 spells CASSPSTGVRHNEQFF. The CDR3 DNA reads TGTGCCAGCTCACCATCGACAGGAGTACGACACAATGAGCAGTTCTTC.

This chain uses TRBV6-6 with TRBJ2-1; 10 bases match TRBD1. The V gene's germline CDR1 is MNHNY and CDR2 SVGAGI (reference sequence). This CDR3 is 14 amino acids long. The ends lost 6 bases at V and 6 bases at J; junction bases unmatched: 5. The CDR3 is CASRPGQGFNEQFF. CDR3 bases: TGTGCCAGCAGACCGGGACAGGGGTTCAATGAGCAGTTCTTC.

This chain uses TRBV9 with TRBJ1-1; D perhaps matches TRBD1 (5 bases). V was trimmed by 3 bases and J by 1 base, leaving 16 bases between them. Germline CDR1 SGDLS, CDR2 YYNGEE. The length of the CDR3 is 16 residues. In DNA, the CDR3 is TGTGCCAGCAGCGGGTCTCCCGGACACCCGAACACTGAAGCTTTCTTT. Translating gives CASSGSPGHPNTEAFF.

This chain joins TRBV5-1 and TRBJ1-2, with 9 nucleotides matching TRBD1. Germline V lookup: CDR1 SGHRS, CDR2 YFSETQ. V lost 0 bases to trimming and J lost 6 bases; unmatched junction nucleotides: 6. The CDR3 loop spans 15 amino acids. The CDR3 DNA sequence: TGCGCCAGCAGCTTGGACAGGGGGCGAAAAAATGGCTACACCTTC. Protein product: CASSLDRGRKNGYTF.

The chain couples TRBV7-2 to TRBJ2-2, with D possibly matching TRBD1 (5 bases). In germline, CDR1 is SGHTA, CDR2 FQGNSA. V lost 5 bases and J lost 6, with 16 bases in between. This CDR3 is 15 amino acids long. CDR3: CASSKSPQGSGELFF. The CDR3 nucleotides are TGTGCCAGCAGCAAATCACCCCAGGGCTCCGGGGAGCTGTTTTTT.

The chain is built from TRBV10-3 and TRBJ2-5; TRBD2 matches 8 bases. The germline CDR1 and CDR2 sequences are ENHRY and SYGVKD. This CDR3 comprises 18 residues. The ends lost 0 bases at V and 1 base at J; junction bases unmatched: 10. CDR3 nucleotide sequence: TGTGCCATCAGTGAGTCCCGCCTCATCACTAGCGGCCAAGAGACCCAGTACTTC. It codes for CAISESRLITSGQETQYF.

The chain is built from TRBV10-3 and TRBJ1-2, with D tentatively TRBD1 (6 bases). V was cut by 7 bases and J by 3 bases, with 18 bases left in between. The CDR3 runs to 15 residues. CDR1 and CDR2 from the germline V gene are ENHRY and SYGVKD. CDR3 region: CAINDGGGLYYGYTF. CDR3 in DNA: TGTGCCATCAATGATGGGGGGGGCCTATACTATGGCTACACCTTC.